The next 14 T cell receptor beta chains were all read from a single sample in a study of CD8 T cells in Susac syndrome. Random hexamers primed reverse transcription of about 0.45 to 1 ug RNA. MiXCR, applied by TCRdb to the immunoSEQ multiplex PCR reads, yields one record per CDR3 protein. Here the sample spans 180,000 or so distinct CDR3 sequences, around 94% being singletons. Sequencing was performed on CD4+ T cells from PBMCs. Receptors were obtained from a human donor with Susac syndrome.

This clonotype was counted a single time. The chain employs TRBV5-1 and TRBJ2-5; TRBD1 aligns across 9 bases. Looked up from germline, CDR1 is SGHRS and CDR2 is YFSETQ. Unmatched junction bases numbered 11, after V lost 0 bases and J lost 2 bases. The CDR3 length is 18 residues. CDR3 nucleotides: TGCGCCAGCAGCTTGGTGGGACAGGGACGTTTGGGACAAGAGACCCAGTACTTC. This translates into CASSLVGQGRLGQETQYF.

The chain employs TRBV25-1 and TRBJ2-4; TRBD1 matches at 11 bases. The CDR3 has 17 amino acids. V was clipped by 4 bases and J by 2 bases; unmatched bases: 7. Germline V CDR1 and CDR2: MGHDK, SYGVNS. The CDR3 spells CASSGGTGGETKNIQYF. The CDR3 region has the DNA TGTGCCAGCAGTGGAGGGACAGGGGGAGAGACCAAAAACATTCAGTACTTC. Supplemented by reference TRBV25-1 and TRBJ2-4, the full variable domain reads EADIYQTPRYLVIGTGKKITLECSQTMGHDKMYWYQQDPGMELHLIHYSYGVNSTEKGDLSSESTVSRIRTEHFPLTLESARPSHTSQYLCASSGGTGGETKNIQYFGAGTRLSVL.

J is TRBJ1-1 and V is TRBV30, with a possible D match to TRBD1 (6 bases). The length of the CDR3 is 12 residues. Trimming pared 4 bases from V and 5 bases from J, leaving 11 bases between. Germline V CDR1 and CDR2: GTSNPN, SVGIG (reference sequence). In DNA, the CDR3 is TGTGCCTGGAACAGGGATGGTACTGAAGCTTTCTTT. Protein: CAWNRDGTEAFF.

The chain recombines TRBV12-3 or TRBV12-4 with TRBJ1-6; 7 bases are shared with TRBD1. V was clipped by 4 bases and J by 12 bases; unmatched bases: 3. The CDR3 extends over 12 amino acids. In nucleotides, the CDR3 is TGTGCCAGCAGTTCAGGGGGGGGACCCCTCCACTTT. This codes for CASSSGGGPLHF.

The chain joins TRBV12-3 or TRBV12-4 to TRBJ2-5, with 10 bases fitting TRBD2. The CDR3 length is 16 residues. Germline trimming cut 0 bases from V and 5 bases from J; bases unmatched to any gene: 6. Here the CDR3 reads CASSLAGQREGETQYF. As DNA, the CDR3 is TGTGCCAGCAGTTTAGCGGGGCAGCGGGAGGGCGAGACCCAGTACTTC.

CDR3: CASSQDAAGVSYEQYF. CDR3 coding DNA: TGCGCCAGCAGCCAAGATGCAGCGGGTGTCTCCTACGAGCAGTACTTC. This sequence joins TRBV4-3 and TRBJ2-7, with D tentatively TRBD2 (6 bases). The CDR3 is made up of 16 amino acids. Trimming took 0 bases from V and 0 from J, leaving 12 bases between them. Germline V gives CDR1 LGHNA, CDR2 YSLEER.

The chain links TRBV5-6 to TRBJ2-3, with D perhaps TRBD2 (5 bases). CDR1 SGHDT and CDR2 YYEEEE come from the germline V gene. The CDR3 runs to 13 residues. V gave up 0 bases and J gave up 8 bases, with 10 bases separating them. As DNA, the CDR3 is TGTGCCAGCAGCTTGGCTAGCTTCCTTACGCAGTATTTT. It translates to CASSLASFLTQYF.

The rearrangement uses TRBV7-6 and TRBJ2-5, with a weak D call TRBD2 (5 bases). The V end lost 5 bases, the J end lost 5 bases, and 12 bases lay between the germline ends. From germline, CDR1 is SGHVS and CDR2 FNYEAQ. This CDR3 region has 13 residues. This CDR3 reads CASSTGEWETQYF. Here the CDR3 DNA reads TGTGCCAGCAGCACCGGGGAGTGGGAGACCCAGTACTTC. Looking up the rest from reference TRBV7-6 and TRBJ2-5 gives the full variable domain: GAGVSQSPRYKVTKRGQDVALRCDPISGHVSLYWYRQALGQGPEFLTYFNYEAQQDKSGLPNDRFSAERPEGSISTLTIQRTEQRDSAMYRCASSTGEWETQYFGPGTRLLVL.

V is TRBV7-3 and J is TRBJ2-1; 11 bases line up with TRBD2. V dropped 2 bases and J dropped 9; count of bases not matched to a gene: 9. From germline, CDR1 is SGHTA and CDR2 FQGTGA. The CDR3 has 16 residues. The CDR3: CASSLGLSGGVGEQFF. The CDR3 bases are TGTGCCAGCAGCTTAGGGCTTAGCGGGGGGGTGGGTGAGCAGTTCTTC.

The rearrangement links TRBV19 to TRBJ1-5; a possible D gene is TRBD1 (6 bases). The V gene lost 6 bases and the J gene lost 5 bases, with 17 bases spanning the gap. The CDR3 is 15 residues long. Germline V gives CDR1 LNHDA, CDR2 SQIVND (reference sequence). The CDR3 sequence is CASRMLTGGDQPQHF. The CDR3 bases are TGTGCCAGTAGGATGTTGACAGGAGGGGATCAGCCCCAGCATTTT.

V is TRBV20-1 and J is TRBJ2-7; a possible D gene is TRBD2 (5 bases). This CDR3 has 12 amino acids. Germline loops: CDR1 DFQATT, CDR2 SNEGSKA (reference sequence). V was pared by 5 bases and J by 4 bases, with 12 bases between. As DNA, the CDR3 is TGCAGTGCTGTCCGGGATCAATACGAGCAGTACTTC. This sequence encodes CSAVRDQYEQYF.

This rearrangement joins TRBV13 to TRBJ2-3, with 7 bases aligning to TRBD2. The germline V gene encodes CDR1 PRHDT and CDR2 FYEKMQ (reference sequence). The CDR3 extends over 13 amino acids. V shed 4 bases and J 6 bases; nucleotides not matched to a gene: 4. The CDR3 DNA reads as TGTGCCAGCAGCTCCCAGGGAGGGGATACGCAGTATTTT. Protein sequence: CASSSQGGDTQYF.

This clonotype came up once. The CDR3 nucleotides are TGTGCCAGCAGCTTTGGGACAGGGTCAGACTCCTACAATGAGCAGTTCTTC. This codes for CASSFGTGSDSYNEQFF. The rearrangement joins TRBV7-2 to TRBJ2-1; TRBD1 matches 9 bases. Germline CDR1 and CDR2: SGHTA and FQGNSA. With V trimmed by 3 bases and J by 0 bases, 6 bases remained unmatched. CDR3 length: 17 amino acids.

The chain recombines TRBV20-1 with TRBJ2-3, with TRBD2 matching over 12 bases. Trimming cost V 2 bases and J 4 bases; bases outside gene matches: 1. The germline CDR1 and CDR2 sequences are DFQATT and SNEGSKA (reference sequence). CDR3 length equals 14 residues. This chain's CDR3 is CSARLAGGSDTQYF. Written as DNA, the CDR3 is TGCAGTGCTAGACTAGCGGGAGGGTCAGATACGCAGTATTTT.